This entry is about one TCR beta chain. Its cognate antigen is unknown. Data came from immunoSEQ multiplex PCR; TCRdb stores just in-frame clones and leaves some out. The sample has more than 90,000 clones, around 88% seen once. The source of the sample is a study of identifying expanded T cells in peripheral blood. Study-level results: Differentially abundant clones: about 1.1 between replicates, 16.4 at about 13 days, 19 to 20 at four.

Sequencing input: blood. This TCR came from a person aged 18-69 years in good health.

In DNA, the CDR3 is TGTGCCAGCAGCTTAGGGGGTACTAATGAAAAACTGTTTTTT. Its protein is CASSLGGTNEKLFF. The V gene is TRBV7-2, the J gene TRBJ1-4; D uncertain. Germline V gene data show CDR1 as SGHTA and CDR2 as FQGNSA. V was trimmed by 1 base and J by 2 bases, leaving 5 bases between them. This CDR3 comprises 14 residues.